This T cell receptor (beta chain) derives from a study of cytomegalovirus exposure and HLA in healthy donors. Study-wide results and caveats: CMV serostatus stood as the only immune exposure information on hand. Altogether, about 160 TCR beta chains were recorded as cytomegalovirus-associated.

Per germline, CDR1 SGHTA and CDR2 FQGTGA. After removal of 5 bases from V and 0 bases from J, the junction contained 18 bases not matched to a gene. CDR3 size: 21 residues. About this clone itself: Antigen specificity is unknown.

A multiplex PCR was run with 60 Vbeta primers and 13 Jbeta primers. TCRdb's table, derived via immunoSEQ multiplex PCR, lists solely in-frame clones and lacks some. The repertoire includes around 130,000 clones, approximately 82% of them detected once, and around 3% sits in the top ten. Donors consisted of healthy bone marrow donors. Though nominally healthy at sampling, donors likely had unrecorded immune exposures. The sample consisted of PBMCs. The chain carries TRBV7-3 and TRBJ2-1; the match to TRBD2 covers 11 bases. This clonotype originated in a boy aged 2 to 9 in good health and CMV-seronegative. The CDR3 reads CASSRFNPGLADLSSYNEQFF. In nucleotides, the CDR3 is TGTGCCAGCAGCCGCTTCAATCCGGGACTAGCGGACCTGAGCTCCTACAATGAGCAGTTCTTC. Together with reference TRBV7-3 and TRBJ2-1, the CDR3 gives the full variable domain: GAGVSQTPSNKVTEKGKYVELRCDPISGHTALYWYRQSLGQGPEFLIYFQGTGAADDSGLPNDRFFAVRPEGSVSTLKIQRTERGDSAVYLCASSRFNPGLADLSSYNEQFFGPGTRLTVL.